Below, 17 T cell receptor beta chains from the same sample are listed, as sequenced in a study of control samples from healthy donors and cancer patients. Clones were sequenced by immunoSEQ multiplex PCR, and TCRdb holds only the in-frame ones, with some missing. In the table there are 150,000 to 200,000 clones, more than 90% of which are singletons. The material sequenced was blood. All receptors derive from a woman aged 35 to 49 in good health.

The table lists this clone with a few counts. The chain links TRBV2 to TRBJ1-2, with D perhaps matching TRBD1 (5 bases). V was trimmed by 8 bases and J by 8 bases, leaving 15 bases between them. Germline loops: CDR1 SNHLY, CDR2 FYNNEI. The CDR3 sequence is 12 residues long. CDR3: CASHGTGEGYTF. As DNA, the CDR3 is TGTGCCAGCCACGGGACCGGAGAGGGCTACACCTTC. Complete variable domain (other parts from reference TRBV2 and TRBJ1-2): EPEVTQTPSHQVTQMGQEVILRCVPISNHLYFYWYRQILGQKVEFLVSFYNNEISEKSEIFDDQFSVERPDGSNFTLKIRSTKLEDSAMYFCASHGTGEGYTFGSGTRLTVV.

In the case of this clone: In the same sample, other DNA sequences code for this CDR3. The gene calls are TRBV7-9 and TRBJ1-2, with no clear D. V was clipped by 1 base and J by 5 bases, with 5 bases between them. This CDR3 is built from 12 residues. Germline V gene lookup returns CDR1 SEHNR and CDR2 FQNEAQ (reference sequence). The CDR3 sequence: CASSLEGYGYTF. The CDR3 DNA reads TGTGCCAGCAGCTTAGAGGGATATGGCTACACCTTC. The full variable domain, with the rest looked up from reference TRBV7-9 and TRBJ1-2, is DTGVSQNPRHKITKRGQNVTFRCDPISEHNRLYWYRQTLGQGPEFLTYFQNEAQLEKSRLLSDRFSAERPKGSFSTLEIQRTEQGDSAMYLCASSLEGYGYTFGSGTRLTVV.

This rearrangement joins TRBV5-1 to TRBJ1-2; weak D call: TRBD1 (5 bases). Trimming took 0 bases from V and 4 from J, leaving 10 bases between them. CDR1 is SGHRS, CDR2 YFSETQ, per germline. CDR3 length: 14 amino acids. CDR3 loop: CASSLASQGYGYTF. DNA of the CDR3: TGCGCCAGCAGCTTGGCATCCCAGGGCTATGGCTACACCTTC.

The V gene is TRBV6-5, the J gene TRBJ1-2; no firm D call. V was cut by 2 bases and J by 0 bases, with 7 bases left in between. The CDR3 loop spans 14 amino acids. Germline CDR1 is MNHEY and CDR2 is SVGAGI. Written as DNA, the CDR3 is TGTGCCAGCAGTTACGGTGAAGCTAACTATGGCTACACCTTC. Its translation is CASSYGEANYGYTF.

CDR3 DNA sequence: TGTGCCACCGCGGGGGGGAGCAATCAGCCCCAGCATTTT. Its protein is CATAGGSNQPQHF. The V and J genes are TRBV12-3 or TRBV12-4 and TRBJ1-5; D might be TRBD1 (5 bases). V was pared by 10 bases and J by 1 base, with 11 bases between. This CDR3 region has 13 residues.

To note about this clone: A junction boundary mismatches the germline segment, possibly from a read error. The chain couples TRBV7-9 to TRBJ2-3; tentatively, D is TRBD2 (5 bases). CDR3 length: 12 amino acids. In germline, CDR1 is SEHNR, CDR2 FQNEAQ (reference sequence). CDR3 amino acids: CASSLEFTPGFF. The CDR3 DNA reads TGTGCCAGCAGCTTAGAATTCACGCCGGGGTTCTTT.

The chain couples TRBV4-1 to TRBJ2-7; TRBD1 might be the D (5 bases). The CDR3 is made up of 17 amino acids. Germline CDR1 reads MGHRA; CDR2 reads YSYEKL. Between the trimmed V and J ends, which lost 4 bases and 0 bases, there was a span of 19 bases. CDR3 DNA sequence: TGCGCCAGCAGCCGCTGGACGGGCGGCGGACACTCCTACGAGCAGTACTTC. This sequence encodes CASSRWTGGGHSYEQYF.

The chain combines TRBV12-3 or TRBV12-4 with TRBJ2-1; D unclear. The CDR3 runs 13 residues. The V and J ends lost 3 bases and 4 bases respectively, with 7 bases between them. CDR3 sequence: CASSFVLYNEQFF. The CDR3 DNA sequence: TGTGCCAGCAGTTTCGTCCTATACAATGAGCAGTTCTTC.

The chain uses TRBV5-1 and TRBJ2-5; a possible D gene is TRBD1 (6 bases). There are 15 residues in the CDR3. V was clipped by 0 bases and J by 1 base, with 10 bases between them. Germline CDR1 reads SGHRS; CDR2 reads YFSETQ. CDR3 in amino acids: CASSLAGQSQETQYF. The CDR3 DNA sequence: TGCGCCAGCAGCTTGGCCGGACAGAGCCAAGAGACCCAGTACTTC.

The gene calls are TRBV19 and TRBJ2-5, with D possibly matching TRBD1 (6 bases). The CDR3 contains 16 residues. Trimming pared 3 bases from V and 5 bases from J, leaving 19 bases between. Germline V CDR1 and CDR2: LNHDA, SQIVND (reference sequence). The CDR3 DNA follows: TGTGCCAGTAGTATCAGGGACATACTAAATCGGGAGACCCAGTACTTC. Its translation: CASSIRDILNRETQYF. Based on the CDR3 plus reference TRBV19 and TRBJ2-5, the full variable domain is DGGITQSPKYLFRKEGQNVTLSCEQNLNHDAMYWYRQDPGQGLRLIYYSQIVNDFQKGDIAEGYSVSREKKESFPLTVTSAQKNPTAFYLCASSIRDILNRETQYFGPGTRLLVL.

The chain uses TRBV5-6 and TRBJ1-2, with D possibly matching TRBD1 (6 bases). The CDR3 is made up of 15 amino acids. Germline V lookup: CDR1 SGHDT, CDR2 YYEEEE. V lost 0 bases, J lost 8 bases, and 17 bases lay in between. The CDR3 DNA sequence: TGTGCCAGCAGCTTGGAGGTGACAGGTTCGGCGGGCTACACCTTC. Its protein is CASSLEVTGSAGYTF.

This clone was detected once. The V call is TRBV5-5, the J call TRBJ2-7, with D unclear. The CDR3 consists of 12 residues. Trimming left V 4 bases short and J 3 bases short, with 8 bases between. Germline V gene sequence: CDR1 SGHKS, CDR2 YYEKEE (reference sequence). The CDR3 nucleotides are TGTGCCAGCAGCCCATACGACTACGAGCAGTACTTC. Its protein is CASSPYDYEQYF. Combining the CDR3 with reference TRBV5-5 and TRBJ2-7 gives the whole variable domain DAGVTQSPTHLIKTRGQQVTLRCSPISGHKSVSWYQQVLGQGPQFIFQYYEKEERGRGNFPDRFSARQFPNYSSELNVNALLLGDSALYLCASSPYDYEQYFGPGTRLTVT.

The chain combines TRBV13 with TRBJ1-3, with 10 bases matching TRBD1. J lost 1 base, V lost 5 bases, and 5 bases had no gene match. There are 16 residues in the CDR3. The V gene's germline CDR1 is PRHDT and CDR2 FYEKMQ (reference sequence). The CDR3 reads CASSTTDRGSGNTIYF. Here the CDR3 DNA reads TGTGCCAGCAGCACTACGGACAGGGGGTCTGGAAACACCATATATTTT. Together with reference TRBV13 and TRBJ1-3, the CDR3 gives the full variable domain: AAGVIQSPRHLIKEKRETATLKCYPIPRHDTVYWYQQGPGQDPQFLISFYEKMQSDKGSIPDRFSAQQFSDYHSELNMSSLELGDSALYFCASSTTDRGSGNTIYFGEGSWLTVV.

The chain uses TRBV5-4 and TRBJ2-7; TRBD2 matches 10 bases. Germline V gene sequence: CDR1 SGHNT, CDR2 YYREEE (reference sequence). V gave up 4 bases and J gave up 2 bases; unmatched junction bases: 3. The CDR3 loop spans 14 amino acids. The CDR3 here is CASSVGLAAYEQYF. CDR3 in DNA: TGTGCCAGCAGCGTCGGACTAGCGGCCTACGAGCAGTACTTC.

There are many counts of this clone. The chain carries TRBV4-2 and TRBJ2-1; D not certain. Germline-derived CDR1 and CDR2 are LGHNA and YNFKEQ. This CDR3 has 19 amino acids. Trimming removed 4 bases at V and 8 bases at J, with 30 bases between. CDR3 bases: TGTGCCAGCAGCCGAAGAAGGGATCCCCTGTTTGCCGGTGGGGATGAGCAGTTCTTC. This encodes CASSRRRDPLFAGGDEQFF.

V is TRBV5-1 and J is TRBJ2-3; D assignment may be TRBD1 or TRBD2 (5 bases each). The CDR3 consists of 13 residues. Germline-derived CDR1 and CDR2 are SGHRS and YFSETQ. V lost 3 bases, J lost 3 bases, and 8 bases lay in between. The CDR3 nucleotides are TGCGCCAGCAGCTCGGGACGGACAGATACGCAGTATTTT. Translating it yields CASSSGRTDTQYF.

This rearrangement joins TRBV10-2 to TRBJ2-1, with 7 bases that match TRBD1. V lost 3 bases, J lost 3 bases, and 2 bases stayed unmatched. Germline V lookup: CDR1 WSHSY, CDR2 SAAADI. The CDR3 is 14 residues long. The CDR3 sequence is CASSEGTVYNEQFF. DNA of the CDR3: TGCGCCAGCAGTGAAGGGACAGTCTACAATGAGCAGTTCTTC.